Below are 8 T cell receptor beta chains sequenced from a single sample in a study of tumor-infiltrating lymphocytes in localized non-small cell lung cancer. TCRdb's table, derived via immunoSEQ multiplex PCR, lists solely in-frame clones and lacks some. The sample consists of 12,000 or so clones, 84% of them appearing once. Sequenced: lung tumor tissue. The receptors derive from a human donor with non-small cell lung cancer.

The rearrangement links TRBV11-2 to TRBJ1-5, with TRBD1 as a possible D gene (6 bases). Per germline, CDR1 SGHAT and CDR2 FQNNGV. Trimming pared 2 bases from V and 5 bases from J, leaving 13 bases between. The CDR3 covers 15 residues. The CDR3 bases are TGTGCCAGCAGCTTATCAGGGGCTGCAGATCAGCCCCAGCATTTT. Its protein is CASSLSGAADQPQHF. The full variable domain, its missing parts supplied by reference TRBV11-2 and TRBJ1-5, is EAGVAQSPRYKIIEKRQSVAFWCNPISGHATLYWYQQILGQGPKLLIQFQNNGVVDDSQLPKDRFSAERLKGVDSTLKIQPAKLEDSAVYLCASSLSGAADQPQHFGDGTRLSIL.

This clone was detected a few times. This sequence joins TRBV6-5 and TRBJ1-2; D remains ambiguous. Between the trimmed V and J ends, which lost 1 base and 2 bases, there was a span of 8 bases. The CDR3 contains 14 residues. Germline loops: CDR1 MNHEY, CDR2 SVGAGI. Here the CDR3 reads CASSYWAGNYGYTF. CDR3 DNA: TGTGCCAGCAGTTACTGGGCAGGAAACTATGGCTACACCTTC.

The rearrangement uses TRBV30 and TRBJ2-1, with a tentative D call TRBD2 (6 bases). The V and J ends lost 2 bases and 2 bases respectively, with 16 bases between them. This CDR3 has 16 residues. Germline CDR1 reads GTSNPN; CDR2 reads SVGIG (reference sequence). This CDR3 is CAWSKELAEAYNEQFF. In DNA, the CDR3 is TGTGCCTGGAGTAAGGAATTAGCGGAGGCCTACAATGAGCAGTTCTTC. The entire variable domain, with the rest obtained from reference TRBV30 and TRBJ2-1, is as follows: SQTIHQWPATLVQPVGSPLSLECTVEGTSNPNLYWYRQAAGRGLQLLFYSVGIGQISSEVPQNLSASRPQDRQFILSSKKLLLSDSGFYLCAWSKELAEAYNEQFFGPGTRLTVL.

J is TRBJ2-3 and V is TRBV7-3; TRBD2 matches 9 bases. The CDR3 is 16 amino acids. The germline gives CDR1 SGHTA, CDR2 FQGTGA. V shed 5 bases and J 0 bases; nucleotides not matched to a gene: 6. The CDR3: CASSPVAGGSTDTQYF. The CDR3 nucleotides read TGTGCCAGCAGCCCCGTTGCGGGGGGGAGCACAGATACGCAGTATTTT.

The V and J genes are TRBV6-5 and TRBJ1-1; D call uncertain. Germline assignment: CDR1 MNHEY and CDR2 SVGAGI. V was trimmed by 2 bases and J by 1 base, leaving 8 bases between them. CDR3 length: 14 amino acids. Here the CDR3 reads CASSYLDTNTEAFF. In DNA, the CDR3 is TGTGCCAGCAGTTACCTCGACACGAACACTGAAGCTTTCTTT.

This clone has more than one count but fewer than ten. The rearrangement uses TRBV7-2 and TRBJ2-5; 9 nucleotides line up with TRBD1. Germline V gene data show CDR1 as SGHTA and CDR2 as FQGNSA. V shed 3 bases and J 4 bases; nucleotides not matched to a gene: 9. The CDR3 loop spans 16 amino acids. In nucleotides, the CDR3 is TGTGCCAGCAGCTTGCTCGGACAGGGGTATGCAGAGACCCAGTACTTC. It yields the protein CASSLLGQGYAETQYF. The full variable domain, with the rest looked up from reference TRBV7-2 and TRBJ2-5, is GAGVSQSPSNKVTEKGKDVELRCDPISGHTALYWYRQSLGQGLEFLIYFQGNSAPDKSGLPSDRFSAERTGGSVSTLTIQRTQQEDSAVYLCASSLLGQGYAETQYFGPGTRLLVL.

This CDR3 reads CASTEGLDGTQYF. In nucleotides, the CDR3 is TGTGCCAGCACCGAGGGACTAGACGGGACCCAGTACTTC. V is TRBV6-1 and J is TRBJ2-5, with TRBD2 identical over 8 bases. This CDR3 has 13 residues. Germline CDR1 MNHNS, CDR2 SASEGT. Losses at the gene ends were 7 bases for V and 7 bases for J; bases not matched to a gene: 8.

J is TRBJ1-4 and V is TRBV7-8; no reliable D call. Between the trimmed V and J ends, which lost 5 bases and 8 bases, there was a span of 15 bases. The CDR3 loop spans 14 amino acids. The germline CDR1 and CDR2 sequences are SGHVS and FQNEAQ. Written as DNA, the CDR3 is TGTGCCAGCAGCGCAAAGGGAGCTGGGGAAAAACTGTTTTTT. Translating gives CASSAKGAGEKLFF.